The T cell receptor beta chain under discussion was sequenced for a study of blood T cell repertoires in COVID-19 (dated by TCRdb to about 2020). Regarding the research as a whole: The collaborator samples originated in the United States, Italy and Spain and spanned the acute and convalescent phases of COVID-19. The prospective study material was composed of cDNA or gDNA derived from T cells, B-cell-depleted T cells, or PBMCs. The dataset comprised deeply sampled blood TCRbeta repertoires from subjects exposed to, actively infected with, or recovered from COVID-19. The repertoires were made available in a free public database intended to serve as a resource for research on the immune response to SARS-CoV-2. The samples were drawn from two sources: the first 160 participants of the ongoing ImmuneRACE study, and 1,254 subjects contributed by 6 global collaborators. A de-identified subject ID, COVID-19 status, age in years and sex were almost always included in the sample metadata. Where available, HLA class I and class II types were taken from metadata supplied by the sample provider and were not determined by assay-based typing. Results and caveats for the whole study, not just this receptor: The amount of clinical and demographic metadata varied by source and participant and was provided uncurated.

TCRbeta CDR3 regions were amplified from genomic DNA by means of the immunoSEQ Assay, a bias-controlled multiplex PCR. As for the authors' bioinformatics: The number of nucleated cells in each sample was estimated by amplification of reference gene primers within the assay. To quantify the absolute abundance of each unique TCRbeta CDR3 rearrangement, sequence reads were collapsed and filtered. For each sample, productive Simpson clonality was calculated by taking the square root of Simpson's diversity index across productive rearrangements. Drawn from immuneACCESS, this table holds only the in-frame rearrangements with V and J called that TCRdb kept. Clones are partly lost; checked studies trace under half to an unresolved V gene and leave the rest unexplained. V, J and clone size derive from that table, while D and trimming were established from the DNA sequence. The table for this sample lists more than 65,000 clones; 84% of them were counted only once. The ten largest clones add up to 3.5% of the sample.

Collaborating institutions collected whole blood in K2EDTA tubes following their own protocols. Collaborator samples were shipped for TCRbeta analysis as frozen whole blood, isolated PBMCs, or DNA extracted from either sample type. Worth noting for this clone: Its antigen remains unidentified. Per-base quality was not reported, and no clone a single base away is much larger than it.

CDR1 SQVTM and CDR2 ANQGSEA are derived from the germline V gene. The CDR3 spans 13 residues, from the cysteine through the phenylalanine. Solely the CDR3 DNA is kept, with 39 bases framed from the first base. Compared with germline, V lacks 4 bases and J lacks 6 bases; bases without a gene match: 7. The receptor was derived from a man over 45 with acute or convalescent COVID-19. The chain is encoded by TRBV29-1 joined to TRBJ2-3, with 7 bases aligning to TRBD2. Sequencing used peripheral blood. The CDR3 protein sequence reads: CSVGTPGGDTQYF. The nucleotides read TGCAGCGTTGGCACCCCCGGGGGGGATACGCAGTATTTT.